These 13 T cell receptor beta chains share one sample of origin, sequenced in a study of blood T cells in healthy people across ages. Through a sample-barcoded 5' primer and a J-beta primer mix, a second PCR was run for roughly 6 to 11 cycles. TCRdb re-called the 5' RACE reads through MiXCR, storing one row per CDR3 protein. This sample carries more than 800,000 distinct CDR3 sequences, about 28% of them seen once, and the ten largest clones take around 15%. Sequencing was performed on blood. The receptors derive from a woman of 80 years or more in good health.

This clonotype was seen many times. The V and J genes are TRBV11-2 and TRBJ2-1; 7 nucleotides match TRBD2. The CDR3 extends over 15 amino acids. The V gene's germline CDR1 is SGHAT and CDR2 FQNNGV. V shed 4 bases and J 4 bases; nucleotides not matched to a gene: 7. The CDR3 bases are TGTGCCAGCAGCTCCGGGCGGGGGTGGTACAATGAGCAGTTCTTC. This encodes CASSSGRGWYNEQFF.

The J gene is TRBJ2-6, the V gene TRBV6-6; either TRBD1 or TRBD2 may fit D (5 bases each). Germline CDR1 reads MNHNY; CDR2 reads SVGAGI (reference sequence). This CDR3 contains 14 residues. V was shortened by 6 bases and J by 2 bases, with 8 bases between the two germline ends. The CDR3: CASSGTPGANVLTF. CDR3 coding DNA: TGTGCCAGCAGCGGGACGCCTGGGGCCAACGTCCTGACTTTC.

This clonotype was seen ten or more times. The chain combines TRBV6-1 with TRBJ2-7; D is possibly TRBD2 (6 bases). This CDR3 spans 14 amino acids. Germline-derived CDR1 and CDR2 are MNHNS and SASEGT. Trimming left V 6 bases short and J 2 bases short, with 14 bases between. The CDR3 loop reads CASSKWRETYEQYF. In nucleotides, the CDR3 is TGTGCCAGCAGCAAATGGAGGGAGACCTACGAGCAGTACTTC.

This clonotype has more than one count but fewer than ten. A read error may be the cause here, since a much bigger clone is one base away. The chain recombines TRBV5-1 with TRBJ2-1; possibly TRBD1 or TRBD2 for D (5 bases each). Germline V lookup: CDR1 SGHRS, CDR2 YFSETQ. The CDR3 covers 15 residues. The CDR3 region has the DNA TGCGCCAGCAGGCGTGCATGGGACCACTACAATGTGCAGTTCTTC. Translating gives CASRRAWDHYNVQFF. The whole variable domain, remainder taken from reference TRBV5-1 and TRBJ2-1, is KAGVTQTPRYLIKTRGQQVTLSCSPISGHRSVSWYQQTPGQGLQFLFEYFSETQRNKGNFPGRFSGRQFSNSRSEMNVSTLELGDSALYLCASRRAWDHYNVQFFGPGTRLTVL.

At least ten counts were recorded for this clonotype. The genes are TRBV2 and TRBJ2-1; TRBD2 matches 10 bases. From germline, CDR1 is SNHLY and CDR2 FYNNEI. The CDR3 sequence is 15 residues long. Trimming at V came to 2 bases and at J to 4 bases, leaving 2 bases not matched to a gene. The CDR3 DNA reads TGTGCCAGCAGTGAAAGTAGCGGGGGGTACAATGAGCAGTTCTTC. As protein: CASSESSGGYNEQFF.

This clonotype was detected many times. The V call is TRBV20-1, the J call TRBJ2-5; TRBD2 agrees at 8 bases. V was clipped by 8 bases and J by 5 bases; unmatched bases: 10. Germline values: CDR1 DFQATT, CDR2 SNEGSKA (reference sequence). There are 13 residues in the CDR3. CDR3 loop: CSIRLALGETQYF. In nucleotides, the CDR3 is TGCAGTATCAGACTAGCGCTTGGGGAGACCCAGTACTTC.

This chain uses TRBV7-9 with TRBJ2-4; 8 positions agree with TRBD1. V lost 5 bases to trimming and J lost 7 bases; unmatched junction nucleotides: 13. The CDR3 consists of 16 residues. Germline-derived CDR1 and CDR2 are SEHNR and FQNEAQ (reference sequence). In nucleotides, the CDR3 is TGTGCCAGCAGCGCGAGGGACAGGACGGGAATGAACATTCAGTACTTC. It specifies CASSARDRTGMNIQYF.

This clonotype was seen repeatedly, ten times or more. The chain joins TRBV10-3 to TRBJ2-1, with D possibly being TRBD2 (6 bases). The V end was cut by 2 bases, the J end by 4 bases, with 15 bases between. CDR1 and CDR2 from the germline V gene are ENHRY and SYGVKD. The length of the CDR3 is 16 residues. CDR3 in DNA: TGTGCCATCAGTGAGCCGCTGGCGGGGCTATACAATGAGCAGTTCTTC. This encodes CAISEPLAGLYNEQFF.

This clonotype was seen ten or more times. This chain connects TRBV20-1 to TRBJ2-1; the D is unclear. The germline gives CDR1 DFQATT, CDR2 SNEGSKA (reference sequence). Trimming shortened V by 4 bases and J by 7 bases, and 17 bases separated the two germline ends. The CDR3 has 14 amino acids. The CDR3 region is CSATDLMGPNEQFF. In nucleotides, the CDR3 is TGCAGTGCTACCGACTTGATGGGCCCAAATGAGCAGTTCTTC.

CDR3 region: CASSETGMGYEQYF. The CDR3 coding sequence is TGTGCCAGCAGTGAAACAGGGATGGGATACGAGCAGTACTTC. The chain links TRBV12-3 or TRBV12-4 to TRBJ2-7; tentatively, D is TRBD1 (6 bases). Trimming shortened V by 5 bases and J by 4 bases, and 15 bases separated the two germline ends. The CDR3 is made up of 14 amino acids.

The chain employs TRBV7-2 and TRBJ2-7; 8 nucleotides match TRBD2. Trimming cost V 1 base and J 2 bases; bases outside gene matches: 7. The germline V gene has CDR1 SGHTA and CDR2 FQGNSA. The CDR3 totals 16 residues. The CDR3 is CASSLGSGLDPYEQYF. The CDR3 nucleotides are TGTGCCAGCAGCTTAGGTTCGGGACTAGACCCCTACGAGCAGTACTTC.

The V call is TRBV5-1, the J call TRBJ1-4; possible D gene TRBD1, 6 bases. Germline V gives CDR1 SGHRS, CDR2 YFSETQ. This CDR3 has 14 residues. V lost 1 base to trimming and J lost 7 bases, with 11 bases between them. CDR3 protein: CASSLSGQAEKLFF. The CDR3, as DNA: TGCGCCAGCAGCTTGTCGGGACAAGCTGAAAAACTGTTTTTT.

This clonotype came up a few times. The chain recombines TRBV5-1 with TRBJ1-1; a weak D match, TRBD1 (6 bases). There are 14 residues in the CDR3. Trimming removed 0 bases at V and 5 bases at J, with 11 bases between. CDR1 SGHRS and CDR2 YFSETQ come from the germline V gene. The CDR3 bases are TGCGCCAGCAGCTTGGTGGGGGGCGCGACTGAAGCTTTCTTT. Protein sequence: CASSLVGGATEAFF.